This TCR beta chain originates from a study of blood T cell repertoires in COVID-19. Study context: The United States, Italy and Spain provided the acute and convalescent COVID-19 samples.

J gave up 4 bases and V 3 bases, and 5 bases lay outside the gene matches. Germline assignment: CDR1 SGHTA and CDR2 FQGNSA. The CDR3 length is 14 residues. This clone has only a few counts. As handled by the study authors: Using reference gene primer amplification, nucleated cell counts were estimated. The data were produced by immunoSEQ multiplex PCR, yet TCRdb's version contains in-frame clones alone and is incomplete. From that table come the V and J calls and clone size; the DNA was used to work out D and trimming. Of some 160,000 clones in the sample, around 80% were seen once. The sample comprised peripheral blood. V gene TRBV7-2 combines with J gene TRBJ2-7; 8 nucleotides align to TRBD1. The receptor comes from a man aged 70-80 years with active or convalescent COVID-19. The CDR3 bases are TGTGCCAGCAGCTTCGCTCAGGGGGCTTACGAGCAGTACTTC. This sequence encodes CASSFAQGAYEQYF.